This TCR beta chain was captured by sequencing in a study of T cells in Graves' hyperthyroidism and ophthalmopathy. The table lists this clonotype with a few counts. RNA transcripts were the template for amplifying TCR beta CDR3 regions. The HTBI set primed first-round TCR CDR3 RT-PCR. TCRdb ran MiXCR on the multiplex PCR reads and lists one entry per CDR3 protein. The data hold under 750,000 distinct CDR3 sequences, with around 20% observed a single time. CDR1 LNHDA and CDR2 SQIVND come from the germline V gene (reference sequence). V lost 0 bases and J 3 bases, leaving 11 bases between the germline ends. CDR3 length: 15 amino acids.

The specimen sequenced was blood. V gene TRBV19 combines with J gene TRBJ1-1; the D gene is possibly TRBD1 (6 bases). The receptor was derived from a woman in her 50s with Graves' hyperthyroidism that later progressed to Graves' ophthalmopathy. The CDR3 loop is CASSIEGQHYTEAFF. The CDR3 DNA is TGTGCCAGTAGTATAGAAGGACAGCACTACACTGAAGCTTTCTTT.